The source of this TCR beta chain is a study of cytotoxic CD8 clonotypes in ibrutinib-treated CLL. Notes on the study in general: Circulating CD8+ T-cell counts were tracked by baseline clonality, which exceeded that of age-matched healthy donors. Stable or contracted on treatment, public clonotypes were also uncommon. Whereas clonality rose at ibrutinib response, it declined toward baseline at progression.

With regard to this clone: Its matching antigen is unknown.

Germline CDR1 is MGHRA and CDR2 is YSYEKL. With 4 bases removed from V and 5 bases from J, the gap between germline ends came to 16 bases. The CDR3 is made up of 15 amino acids. Data came from immunoSEQ multiplex PCR; TCRdb stores just in-frame clones and leaves some out. Here the sample spans about 250,000 clones, less than 75% being singletons. The sample in question was PBMCs, obtained after 24 months of ibrutinib treatment. The chain couples TRBV4-1 to TRBJ2-3; a possible D gene is TRBD2 (6 bases). This receptor was obtained from a human donor with chronic lymphocytic leukemia. This chain's CDR3 is CASSPPGDSKDTQYF. The DNA of the CDR3 is TGCGCCAGCAGCCCCCCGGGGGATAGTAAAGATACGCAGTATTTT.